This note documents a single TCR beta chain sequence. This entry is derived from a study of blood T cell repertoires in COVID-19. Study context: The United States, Italy and Spain provided the acute and convalescent COVID-19 samples.

Assay used: immunoSEQ multiplex PCR; TCRdb lists only in-frame clones, some missing. The table records tens of thousands of clones, roughly 86% of them present only once. Trimming shortened V by 2 bases and J by 8 bases, and 12 bases separated the two germline ends. This CDR3 has 13 residues. The germline V gene encodes CDR1 KGHSH and CDR2 LQKENI. The receptor was derived from a man between 65 and 79 years old with acute or convalescent COVID-19. The specimen was peripheral blood. This chain joins TRBV18 and TRBJ1-1; no clear D. This CDR3 is CASSPGRAGEAFF. The CDR3 DNA follows: TGTGCCAGCTCACCAGGTCGAGCGGGGGAAGCTTTCTTT.